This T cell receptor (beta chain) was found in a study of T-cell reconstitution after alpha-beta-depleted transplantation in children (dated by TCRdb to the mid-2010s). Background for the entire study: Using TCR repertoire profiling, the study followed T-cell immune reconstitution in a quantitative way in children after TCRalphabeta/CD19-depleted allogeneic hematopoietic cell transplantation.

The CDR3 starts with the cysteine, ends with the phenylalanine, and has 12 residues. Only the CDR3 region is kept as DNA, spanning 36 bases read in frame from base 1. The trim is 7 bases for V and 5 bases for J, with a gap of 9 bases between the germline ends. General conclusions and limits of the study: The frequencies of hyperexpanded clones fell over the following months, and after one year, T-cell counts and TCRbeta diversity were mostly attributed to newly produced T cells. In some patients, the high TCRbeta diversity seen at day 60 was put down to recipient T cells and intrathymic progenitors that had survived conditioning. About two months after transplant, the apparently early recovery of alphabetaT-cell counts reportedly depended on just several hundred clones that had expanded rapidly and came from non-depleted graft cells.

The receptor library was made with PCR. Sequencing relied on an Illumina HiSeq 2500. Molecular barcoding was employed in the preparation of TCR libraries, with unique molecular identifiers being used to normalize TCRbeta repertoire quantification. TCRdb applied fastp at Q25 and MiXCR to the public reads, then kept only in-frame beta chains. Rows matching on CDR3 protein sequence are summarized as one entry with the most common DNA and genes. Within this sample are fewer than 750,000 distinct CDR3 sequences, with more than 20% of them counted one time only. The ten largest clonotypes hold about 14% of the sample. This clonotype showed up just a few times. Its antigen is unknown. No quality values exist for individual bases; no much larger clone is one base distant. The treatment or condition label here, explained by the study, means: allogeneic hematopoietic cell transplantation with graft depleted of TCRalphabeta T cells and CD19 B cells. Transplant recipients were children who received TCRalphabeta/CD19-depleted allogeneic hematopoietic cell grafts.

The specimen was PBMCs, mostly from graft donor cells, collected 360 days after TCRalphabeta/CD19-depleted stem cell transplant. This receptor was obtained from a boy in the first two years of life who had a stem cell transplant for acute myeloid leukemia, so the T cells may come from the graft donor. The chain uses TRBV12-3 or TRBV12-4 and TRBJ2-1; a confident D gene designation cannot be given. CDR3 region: CASTQTHNEQFF. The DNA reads TGTGCCAGCACCCAAACCCACAATGAGCAGTTCTTC.